These T cell receptor beta chains were read from a single sample in a study of T cells in Graves' hyperthyroidism and ophthalmopathy. TCRdb analysed the multiplex PCR reads with MiXCR anew, one entry per CDR3 protein. This table has around 180,000 distinct CDR3 sequences, over 15% appearing once. The sample consisted of blood. The receptors derive from a woman aged 45-60 years with Graves' hyperthyroidism. Each CDR3 is given with its conserved first and last residue. D genes are given only for firm matches. The size of a clone is reported for some rows only, either as once, few or many, or as a class for expanded clones.

CASSYRDRDLYSPLHF	TGTGCCAGCAGTTACCGGGACAGGGATCTTTATTCACCCCTCCACTTT	TRBJ1-6	many	TRBD1	TRBV6-6
CASSYHSGGDQETQYF	TGTGCCAGCAGCTATCATAGCGGGGGGGACCAAGAGACCCAGTACTTC	TRBJ2-5	many	TRBD2	TRBV7-6
CAIRGQTNEKLFF	TGTGCCATCAGGGGGCAGACTAATGAAAAACTGTTTTTT	TRBJ1-4	few	-	TRBV10-3
CASTANYYGYTF	TGTGCCAGTACGGCCAACTACTATGGCTACACCTTC	TRBJ1-2	many	-	TRBV19
CASSISGTDLAKNIQYF	TGTGCCAGCAGCATTTCCGGGACAGACTTAGCCAAAAACATTCAGTACTTC	TRBJ2-4	-	TRBD1	TRBV7-9
CASRVTDRGRYEQYF	TGTGCCAGCAGGGTAACGGACAGGGGGCGTTACGAGCAGTACTTC	TRBJ2-7	many	TRBD1	TRBV12-3/TRBV12-4
CASTPLGLGQGPYEQYF	TGTGCCAGCACCCCATTAGGGTTGGGTCAGGGTCCCTACGAGCAGTACTTC	TRBJ2-7	many	-	TRBV28
CASSFGQETQYF	TGTGCCAGCAGTTTCGGCCAAGAGACCCAGTACTTC	TRBJ2-5	many	-	TRBV28
CASISFGGDNNEQFF	TGTGCCAGCATCTCTTTTGGGGGGGATAACAATGAGCAGTTCTTC	TRBJ2-1	many	TRBD2	TRBV12-3/TRBV12-4
CASSGPRGTEAFF	TGTGCCAGCAGCGGCCCCCGAGGAACTGAAGCTTTCTTT	TRBJ1-1	-	-	TRBV3-1
CASSQGGQPQHF	TGTGCCAGCAGCCAAGGAGGTCAGCCCCAGCATTTT	TRBJ1-5	-	-	TRBV3-1
CASSEFLGYGYTF	TGTGCCAGCAGTGAATTTCTGGGCTATGGCTACACCTTC	TRBJ1-2	many	-	TRBV25-1
CASSDGGWPGELFF	TGTGCCAGCTCGGACGGAGGGTGGCCCGGGGAGCTGTTTTTT	TRBJ2-2	many	-	TRBV12-3/TRBV12-4
CASSVATGLTPLHF	TGTGCCAGCAGCGTAGCTACTGGATTGACACCCCTCCACTTT	TRBJ1-6	few	-	TRBV9
CASRPTGAGYQPQHF	TGTGCCAGCAGGCCAACAGGGGCAGGATACCAGCCCCAGCATTTT	TRBJ1-5	many	TRBD1	TRBV6-2/TRBV6-3
CASSSTPGYEQYF	TGTGCCAGCAGCTCCACCCCAGGCTACGAGCAGTACTTC	TRBJ2-7	many	-	TRBV7-2
CASSAGIYEQYF	TGTGCCAGCAGCGCCGGGATCTACGAGCAGTACTTC	TRBJ2-7	many	-	TRBV7-9
CASSVELGNTEAFF	TGTGCCAGCAGTGTTGAGTTAGGAAACACTGAAGCTTTCTTT	TRBJ1-1	many	-	TRBV2
CASLRPGLNQPQHF	TGTGCCAGCCTGAGGCCTGGGCTCAATCAGCCCCAGCATTTT	TRBJ1-5	once	-	TRBV28
CSVATGYNSPLHF	TGCAGCGTTGCCACAGGCTATAATTCACCCCTCCACTTT	TRBJ1-6	many	-	TRBV29-1
CSASTGVSYGYTF	TGCAGTGCTTCCACAGGGGTTTCCTATGGCTACACCTTC	TRBJ1-2	many	TRBD1	TRBV20-1
CASSAGPLTYEQYF	TGTGCCAGCAGCGCGGGACCCTTGACCTACGAGCAGTACTTC	TRBJ2-7	many	-	TRBV7-2
CASSERSGTANIQYF	TGTGCCAGCAGTGAAAGGAGCGGGACAGCAAACATTCAGTACTTC	TRBJ2-4	many	-	TRBV6-1
CASMSGTGDSPLHF	TGTGCCAGCATGTCCGGGACAGGGGATTCACCCCTCCACTTT	TRBJ1-6	-	TRBD1	TRBV7-8
CASRRDRGPYEQYF	TGCGCCAGCAGAAGGGACAGGGGCCCCTACGAGCAGTACTTC	TRBJ2-7	many	TRBD1	TRBV5-1
CASRTGKSYTF	TGTGCCAGCAGAACAGGAAAAAGCTACACCTTC	TRBJ1-2	-	-	TRBV27
CATQGLWGRGIDTEAFF	TGTGCCACCCAAGGGCTTTGGGGCAGGGGGATTGACACTGAAGCTTTCTTT	TRBJ1-1	many	TRBD1	TRBV19
CASSLQTQETQYF	TGCGCCAGCAGCCTCCAGACTCAAGAGACCCAGTACTTC	TRBJ2-5	many	-	TRBV5-1
CSARLDYRGTDTQYF	TGCAGTGCTAGATTGGACTACAGGGGAACAGATACGCAGTATTTT	TRBJ2-3	-	-	TRBV20-1
CASSRRLGRSGQVQETQYF	TGTGCCAGCAGCAGAAGGCTCGGGCGATCGGGACAGGTTCAAGAGACCCAGTACTTC	TRBJ2-5	many	TRBD1	TRBV9